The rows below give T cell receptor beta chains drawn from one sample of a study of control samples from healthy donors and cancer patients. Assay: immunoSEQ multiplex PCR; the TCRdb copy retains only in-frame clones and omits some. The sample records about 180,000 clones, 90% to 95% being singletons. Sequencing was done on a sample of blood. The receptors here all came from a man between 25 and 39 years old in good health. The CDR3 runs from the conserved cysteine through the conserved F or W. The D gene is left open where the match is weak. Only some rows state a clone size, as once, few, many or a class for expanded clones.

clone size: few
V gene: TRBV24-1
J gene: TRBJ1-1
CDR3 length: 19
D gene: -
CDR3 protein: CATSDLPGGVVNMNTEAFF
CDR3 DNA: TGTGCCACCAGTGATTTGCCGGGAGGGGTCGTTAACATGAACACTGAAGCTTTCTTT

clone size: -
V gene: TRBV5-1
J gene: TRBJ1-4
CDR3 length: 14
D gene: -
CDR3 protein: CASSPVAANEKLFF
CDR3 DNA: TGCGCCAGCAGCCCCGTCGCTGCCAATGAAAAACTGTTTTTT

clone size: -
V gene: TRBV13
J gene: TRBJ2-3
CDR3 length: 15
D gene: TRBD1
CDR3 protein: CASSIRDRVLDTQYF
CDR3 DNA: TGTGCCAGCAGCATCCGGGACAGGGTTTTGGATACGCAGTATTTT

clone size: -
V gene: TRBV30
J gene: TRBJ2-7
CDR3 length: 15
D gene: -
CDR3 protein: CAWSSRGPSSYEQYF
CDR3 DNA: TGTGCCTGGAGCAGTCGGGGTCCAAGCTCCTACGAGCAGTACTTC

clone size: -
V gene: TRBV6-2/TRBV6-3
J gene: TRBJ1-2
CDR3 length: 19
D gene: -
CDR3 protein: CASSYAPRDTLIRRYGYTF
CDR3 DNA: TGTGCCAGCAGTTACGCCCCCCGGGACACCCTAATCCGTCGCTATGGCTACACCTTC

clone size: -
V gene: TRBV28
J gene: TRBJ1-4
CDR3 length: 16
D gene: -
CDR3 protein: CASSRIRGTGNEKLFF
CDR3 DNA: TGTGCCAGCAGTCGAATTAGGGGGACGGGAAATGAAAAACTGTTTTTT

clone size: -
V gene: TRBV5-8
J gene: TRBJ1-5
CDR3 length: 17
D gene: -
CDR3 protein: CASSLAGGKFGNQPQHF
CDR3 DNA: TGTGCCAGCAGCTTGGCTGGGGGGAAGTTTGGCAATCAGCCCCAGCATTTT

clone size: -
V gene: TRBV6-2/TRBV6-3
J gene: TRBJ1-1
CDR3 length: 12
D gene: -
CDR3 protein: CASSYSAGKAFF
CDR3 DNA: TGTGCCAGCAGTTACTCAGCAGGTAAAGCTTTCTTT

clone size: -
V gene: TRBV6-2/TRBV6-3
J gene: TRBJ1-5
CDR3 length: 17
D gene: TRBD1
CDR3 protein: CASSYPWGQGAFQPQHF
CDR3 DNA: TGTGCCAGCAGTTACCCTTGGGGACAGGGGGCTTTCCAGCCCCAGCATTTT

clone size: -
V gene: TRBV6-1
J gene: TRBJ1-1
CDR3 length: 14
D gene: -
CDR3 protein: CASSGAWGGTEAFF
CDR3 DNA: TGTGCCAGCAGTGGAGCGTGGGGCGGGACTGAAGCTTTCTTT

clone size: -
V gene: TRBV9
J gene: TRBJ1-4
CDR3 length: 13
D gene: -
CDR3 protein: CASSVAGHEKLFF
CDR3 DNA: TGTGCCAGCAGCGTGGCGGGTCACGAAAAACTGTTTTTT

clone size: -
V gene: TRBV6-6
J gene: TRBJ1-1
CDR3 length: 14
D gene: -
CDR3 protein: CASSLGAANTEAFF
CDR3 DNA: TGTGCCAGCAGTTTGGGGGCCGCGAACACTGAAGCTTTCTTT

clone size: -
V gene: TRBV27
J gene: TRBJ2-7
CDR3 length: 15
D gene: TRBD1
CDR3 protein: CASSREGTGGYEQYF
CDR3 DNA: TGTGCCAGCAGTAGGGAAGGGACAGGGGGCTACGAGCAGTACTTC

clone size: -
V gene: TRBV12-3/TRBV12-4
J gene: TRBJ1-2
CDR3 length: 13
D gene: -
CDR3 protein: CASSERGGGGYTF
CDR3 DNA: TGTGCCAGCAGTGAAAGGGGAGGAGGTGGCTACACCTTC

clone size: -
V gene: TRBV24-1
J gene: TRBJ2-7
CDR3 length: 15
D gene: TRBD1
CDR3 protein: CATSDVRGRPGEQYF
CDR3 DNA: TGTGCCACCAGTGATGTAAGGGGGCGACCAGGCGAGCAGTACTTC

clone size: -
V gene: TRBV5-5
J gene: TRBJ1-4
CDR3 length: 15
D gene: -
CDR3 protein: CASSFRWTVNEKLFF
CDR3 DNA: TGTGCCAGCAGCTTCCGCTGGACAGTTAATGAAAAACTGTTTTTT

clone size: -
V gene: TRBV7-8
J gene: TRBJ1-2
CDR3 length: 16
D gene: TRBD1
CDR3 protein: CASSLGQGALNYGYTF
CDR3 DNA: TGTGCCAGCAGTCTTGGACAGGGAGCCCTTAACTATGGCTACACCTTC

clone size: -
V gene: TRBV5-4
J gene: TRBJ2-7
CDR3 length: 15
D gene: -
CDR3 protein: CASSFTSGSSYEQYF
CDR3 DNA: TGTGCCAGCAGCTTTACATCGGGGAGCTCCTACGAGCAGTACTTC

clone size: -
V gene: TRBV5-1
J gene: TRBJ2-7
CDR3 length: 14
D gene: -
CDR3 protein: CASRPVGGSYEQYF
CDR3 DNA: TGCGCCAGCCGTCCGGTAGGTGGCTCCTACGAGCAGTACTTC

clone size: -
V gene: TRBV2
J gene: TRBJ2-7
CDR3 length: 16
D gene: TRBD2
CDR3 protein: CASSPGLAGGPYEQYF
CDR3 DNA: TGTGCCAGCAGTCCGGGACTAGCGGGAGGGCCCTACGAGCAGTACTTC

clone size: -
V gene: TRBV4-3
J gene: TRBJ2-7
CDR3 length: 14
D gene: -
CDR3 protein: CASSQEVGVYEQYF
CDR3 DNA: TGCGCCAGCAGCCAAGAAGTTGGGGTCTACGAGCAGTACTTC

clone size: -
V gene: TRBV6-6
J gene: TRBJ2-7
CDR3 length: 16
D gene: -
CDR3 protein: CASSFNPDSSFYEQYF
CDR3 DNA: TGTGCCAGCAGTTTTAACCCGGACAGCTCCTTCTACGAGCAGTACTTC

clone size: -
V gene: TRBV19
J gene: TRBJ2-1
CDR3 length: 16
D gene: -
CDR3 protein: CASSFPGQTAANEQFF
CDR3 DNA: TGTGCCAGTAGTTTCCCCGGGCAAACCGCGGCAAATGAGCAGTTCTTC

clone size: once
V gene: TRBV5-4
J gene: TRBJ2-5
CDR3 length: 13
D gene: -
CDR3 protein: CASSLALRETQYF
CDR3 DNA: TGTGCCAGCAGCTTGGCTCTGCGAGAGACCCAGTACTTC

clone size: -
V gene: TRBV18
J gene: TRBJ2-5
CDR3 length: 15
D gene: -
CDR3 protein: CASSPPRRIQETQYF
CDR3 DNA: TGTGCCAGCTCACCACCGAGGCGGATACAAGAGACCCAGTACTTC

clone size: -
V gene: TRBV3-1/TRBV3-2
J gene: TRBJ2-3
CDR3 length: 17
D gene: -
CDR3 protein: CASSHSWSGLSTDTQYF
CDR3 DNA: TGTGCCAGCAGCCACAGTTGGTCGGGACTTAGCACAGATACGCAGTATTTT

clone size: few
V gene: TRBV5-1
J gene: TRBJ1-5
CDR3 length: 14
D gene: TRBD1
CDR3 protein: CASSPGTGNQPQHF
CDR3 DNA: TGCGCCAGCAGCCCGGGGACAGGCAATCAGCCCCAGCATTTT

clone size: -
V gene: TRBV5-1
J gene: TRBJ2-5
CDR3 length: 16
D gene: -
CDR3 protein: CATQTGSPGVQETQYF
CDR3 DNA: TGCGCCACCCAAACAGGTTCCCCCGGGGTCCAAGAGACCCAGTACTTC

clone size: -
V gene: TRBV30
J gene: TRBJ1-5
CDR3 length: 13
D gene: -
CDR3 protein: CAWSGDLSQPQHF
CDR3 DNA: TGTGCCTGGAGTGGGGACTTAAGCCAGCCCCAGCATTTT

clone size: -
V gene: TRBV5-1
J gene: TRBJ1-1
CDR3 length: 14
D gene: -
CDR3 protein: CASSLDTMNTEAFF
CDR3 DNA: TGCGCCAGCAGCTTGGATACAATGAACACTGAAGCTTTCTTT

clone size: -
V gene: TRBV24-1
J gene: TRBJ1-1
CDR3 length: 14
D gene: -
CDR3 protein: CATSDQTQGRGAFF
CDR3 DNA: TGTGCCACCAGTGATCAAACTCAAGGGCGAGGAGCTTTCTTT

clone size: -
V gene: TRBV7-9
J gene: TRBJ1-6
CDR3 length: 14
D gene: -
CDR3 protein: CASSLLGGNSPLHF
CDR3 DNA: TGTGCCAGCAGCTTGTTGGGGGGTAATTCACCCCTCCACTTT

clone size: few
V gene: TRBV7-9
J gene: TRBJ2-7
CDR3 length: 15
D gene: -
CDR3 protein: CASSLMDGTSYEQYF
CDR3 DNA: TGTGCCAGCAGCTTAATGGACGGGACTTCCTACGAGCAGTACTTC

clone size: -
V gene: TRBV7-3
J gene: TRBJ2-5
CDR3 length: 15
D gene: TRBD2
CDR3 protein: CASSLVASGTETQYF
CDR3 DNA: TGTGCCAGCAGCTTAGTGGCTAGCGGGACGGAGACCCAGTACTTC

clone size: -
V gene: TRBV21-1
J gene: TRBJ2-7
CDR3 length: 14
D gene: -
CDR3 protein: CAGLGGPSFNEQYF
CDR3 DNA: TGTGCCGGGCTGGGCGGGCCTTCTTTTAACGAGCAGTACTTC

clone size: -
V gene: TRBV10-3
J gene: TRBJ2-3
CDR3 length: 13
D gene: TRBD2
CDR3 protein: CATQGLATDTQYF
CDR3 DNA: TGTGCCACGCAGGGACTAGCAACAGATACGCAGTATTTT

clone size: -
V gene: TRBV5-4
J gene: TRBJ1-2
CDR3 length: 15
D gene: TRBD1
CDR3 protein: CASSLEDRANYGYTF
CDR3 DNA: TGTGCCAGCAGCTTGGAGGACAGGGCTAACTATGGCTACACCTTC

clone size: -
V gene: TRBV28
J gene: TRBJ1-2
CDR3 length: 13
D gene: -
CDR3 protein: CASSPLNSFGYTF
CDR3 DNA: TGTGCCAGCAGTCCTCTTAACAGCTTTGGCTACACCTTC

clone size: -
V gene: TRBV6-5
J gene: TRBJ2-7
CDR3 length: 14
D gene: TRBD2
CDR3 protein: CASGTSGSPYEQYF
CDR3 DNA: TGTGCCTCTGGGACTAGCGGGAGTCCCTACGAGCAGTACTTC

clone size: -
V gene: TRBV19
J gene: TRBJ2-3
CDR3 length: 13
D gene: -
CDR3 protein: CASRDRGADTQYF
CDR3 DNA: TGTGCCAGTAGGGACAGAGGGGCAGATACGCAGTATTTT

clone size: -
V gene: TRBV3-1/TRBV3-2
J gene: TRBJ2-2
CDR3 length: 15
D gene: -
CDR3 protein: CASSQRQSNTGELFF
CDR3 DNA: TGTGCCAGCAGCCAGCGCCAGTCGAACACCGGGGAGCTGTTTTTT

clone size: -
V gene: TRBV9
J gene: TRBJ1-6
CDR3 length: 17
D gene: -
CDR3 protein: CASSTGTGAPNNSPLHF
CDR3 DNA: TGTGCCAGCAGCACTGGAACGGGAGCTCCTAATAATTCACCCCTCCACTTT

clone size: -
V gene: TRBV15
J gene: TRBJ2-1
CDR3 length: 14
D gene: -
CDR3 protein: CATKDPSSGNEQFF
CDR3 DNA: TGTGCCACCAAGGATCCCTCGAGTGGGAATGAGCAGTTCTTC

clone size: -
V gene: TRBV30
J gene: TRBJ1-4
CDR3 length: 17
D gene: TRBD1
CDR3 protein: CAWSSRDRLGANEKLFF
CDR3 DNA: TGTGCCTGGAGTTCTCGGGACAGGTTGGGGGCTAATGAAAAACTGTTTTTT

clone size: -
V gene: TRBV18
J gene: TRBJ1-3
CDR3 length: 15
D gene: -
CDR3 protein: CASSPQGSTGNTIYF
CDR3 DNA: TGTGCCAGCTCACCACAGGGAAGTACTGGAAACACCATATATTTT

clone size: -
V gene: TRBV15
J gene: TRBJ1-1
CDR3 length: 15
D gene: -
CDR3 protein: CATSSRTGMNTEAFF
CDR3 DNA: TGTGCCACCAGCTCCCGGACCGGTATGAACACTGAAGCTTTCTTT